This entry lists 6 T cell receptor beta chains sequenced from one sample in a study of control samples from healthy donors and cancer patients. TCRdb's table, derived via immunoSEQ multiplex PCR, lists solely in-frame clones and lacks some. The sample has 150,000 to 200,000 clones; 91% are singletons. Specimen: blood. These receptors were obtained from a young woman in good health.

This CDR3 reads CASSENRGDEQYF. The CDR3 coding sequence is TGTGCCAGCAGTGAGAACAGGGGGGACGAGCAGTACTTC. The chain recombines TRBV25-1 with TRBJ2-7; 8 positions agree with TRBD1. The germline V gene has CDR1 MGHDK and CDR2 SYGVNS. The CDR3 contains 13 residues. V lost 3 bases to trimming and J lost 5 bases; unmatched junction nucleotides: 3.

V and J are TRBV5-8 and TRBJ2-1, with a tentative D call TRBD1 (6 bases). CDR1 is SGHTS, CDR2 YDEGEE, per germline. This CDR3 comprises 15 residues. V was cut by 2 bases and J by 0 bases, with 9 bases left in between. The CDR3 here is CASSFRGSSYNEQFF. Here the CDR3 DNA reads TGTGCCAGCAGCTTTAGGGGGAGCTCCTACAATGAGCAGTTCTTC.

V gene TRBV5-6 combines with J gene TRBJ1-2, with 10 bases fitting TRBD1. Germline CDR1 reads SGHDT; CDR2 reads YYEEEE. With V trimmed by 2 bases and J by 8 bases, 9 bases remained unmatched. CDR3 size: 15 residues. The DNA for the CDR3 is TGTGCCAGCAGCTTCGGGACAGGGGTTTTTGAGGGCTACACCTTC. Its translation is CASSFGTGVFEGYTF.

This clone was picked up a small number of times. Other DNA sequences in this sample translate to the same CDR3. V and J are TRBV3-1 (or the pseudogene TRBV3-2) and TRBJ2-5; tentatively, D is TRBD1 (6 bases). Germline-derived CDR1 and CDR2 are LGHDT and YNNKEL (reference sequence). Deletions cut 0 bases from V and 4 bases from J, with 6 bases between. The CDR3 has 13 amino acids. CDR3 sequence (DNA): TGTGCCAGCAGCCAAGACAGGGGAGAGACCCAGTACTTC. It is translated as CASSQDRGETQYF.

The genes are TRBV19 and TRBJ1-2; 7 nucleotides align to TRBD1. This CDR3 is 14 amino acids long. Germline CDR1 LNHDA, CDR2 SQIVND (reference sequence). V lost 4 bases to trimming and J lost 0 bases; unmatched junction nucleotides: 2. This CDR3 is CASSRQGANYGYTF. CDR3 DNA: TGTGCCAGTAGTAGACAGGGAGCTAACTATGGCTACACCTTC.

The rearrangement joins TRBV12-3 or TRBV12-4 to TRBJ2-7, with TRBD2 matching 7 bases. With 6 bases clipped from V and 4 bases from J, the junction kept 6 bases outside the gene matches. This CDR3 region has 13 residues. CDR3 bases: TGTGCCAGCAGGACTAGCTCAAGATACGAGCAGTACTTC. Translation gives CASRTSSRYEQYF.